These T cell receptor beta chains were read from a single sample in a study of T cells after yellow fever vaccination. TCRdb fed the 5' RACE reads into MiXCR, producing one record per CDR3 protein. This table holds a few hundred thousand distinct CDR3 sequences, 18% found once. Sequenced here: PBMCs, sampled before the yellow fever booster vaccination. The source of these receptors is a man younger than 35 who received the YFV17D yellow fever vaccine. Each CDR3 is given with its conserved first and last residue. The D gene is left open where the match is weak. The listing skips clone size in some rows; elsewhere it reads once, few, many or a size class.

V,size,D,J,DNA,CDR3
TRBV7-3,many,TRBD1,TRBJ2-5,TGTGCCAGCAGCTTAGATGGCAGGGGGCAAGAGACCCAGTACTTC,CASSLDGRGQETQYF
TRBV4-1,few,-,TRBJ1-5,TGCGCCAGCAGCCAAGAATTGGGCAGAATCAATCAGCCCCAGCATTTT,CASSQELGRINQPQHF
TRBV4-3,few,TRBD1,TRBJ2-5,TGCGCCAGCAGCCTTGGGACAGGAGGGGAGACCCAGTACTTC,CASSLGTGGETQYF
TRBV20-1,few,-,TRBJ1-5,TGCATTGCGCGAGAGGGCAATAGCAATCAGCCCCAGCATTTT,CIAREGNSNQPQHF
TRBV7-2,-,-,TRBJ1-5,TGTGCCAGCAGCTTAGAAGGTAGAGGCCTAGGACAGCCCCAGCATTTT,CASSLEGRGLGQPQHF
TRBV5-1,-,TRBD1,TRBJ1-2,TGCGCCAGCAGCTTACCCGGGACAGGTAATAGCTATGGCTACACCTTC,CASSLPGTGNSYGYTF
TRBV24-1,-,TRBD1,TRBJ1-1,TGTGCCACCAGTGGGACAGGGAACGGTGAAGCTTTCTTT,CATSGTGNGEAFF
TRBV19,-,TRBD1,TRBJ2-3,TGTGCCAGTAGTACGCCCCGAGACAGGGGTGGAGATACGCAGTATTTT,CASSTPRDRGGDTQYF
TRBV24-1,-,TRBD1,TRBJ2-1,TGTGCCACCAGTGACTCCGGGACAGGGGAAACGGATGAGCAGTTCTTC,CATSDSGTGETDEQFF
TRBV11-2,-,-,TRBJ2-4,TGTGCCAGCAGCTTAGTGGTCGGGATAGCCAAAAACATTCAGTACTTC,CASSLVVGIAKNIQYF
TRBV7-9,-,TRBD1,TRBJ1-1,TGTGCCAGCGTACCCGCCGGGACAGGAGATAACACTGAAGCTTTCTTT,CASVPAGTGDNTEAFF
TRBV20-1,few,TRBD2,TRBJ2-1,TGCAGTGCTCCCCAGCGAGGCGGGGGTCATGGTGAGCAGTTCTTC,CSAPQRGGGHGEQFF
TRBV12-3/TRBV12-4,-,-,TRBJ1-2,TGTGCCAGCAGTTTAGCACGGATCAGTTACTATGGCTACACCTTC,CASSLARISYYGYTF
TRBV6-6,-,-,TRBJ1-1,TGTGCCAGCAGCCGCCGAGGTCCATGGGGAGCTTTCTTT,CASSRRGPWGAFF
TRBV6-2/TRBV6-3,-,-,TRBJ2-7,TGTGCCAGCAGGACCCAGGGGCTCTACGAGCAGTACTTC,CASRTQGLYEQYF
TRBV20-1,few,-,TRBJ1-5,TGCAGTGCCCGGGGGCCGAGCAATCAGCCCCAGCATTTT,CSARGPSNQPQHF
TRBV18,-,TRBD2,TRBJ2-1,TGTGCCAGCTCACCTAGACTAGCGGGGGCGGACAATGAGCAGTTCTTC,CASSPRLAGADNEQFF
TRBV6-1,-,-,TRBJ2-3,TGTGCCAGCAGCATTCGGGACTCCAACACAGATACGCAGTATTTT,CASSIRDSNTDTQYF
TRBV18,-,-,TRBJ2-5,TGTGCCAGCTCACCATTTGAAGAGACCCAGTACTTC,CASSPFEETQYF
TRBV6-6,few,TRBD2,TRBJ2-1,TGTGCCAGCAGTTATTTTCCGAGCGGGGCCTACAATGAGCAGTTCTTC,CASSYFPSGAYNEQFF
TRBV7-7,-,TRBD1,TRBJ2-7,TGTGCCAGCAGCCGGGACAGCGACTCTTACGAGCAGTACTTC,CASSRDSDSYEQYF
TRBV6-6,few,TRBD1,TRBJ1-5,TGCTGCAGCCGAGGGGGCTTCAATCAGCCCCAGCATTTT,CCSRGGFNQPQHF
TRBV29-1,-,-,TRBJ2-3,TGCAGCGTCGAAGACATCTCTAGCACAGATACGCAGTATTTT,CSVEDISSTDTQYF
TRBV5-1,few,TRBD1,TRBJ2-7,TGCGCCAGCACTCGGACAGGGGGTAACGAGCAGTACTTC,CASTRTGGNEQYF
TRBV5-6,few,-,TRBJ2-2,TGTGCCAGCAGCTTGAGGAGGGGTTCGTACACCGGGGAGCTGTTTTTT,CASSLRRGSYTGELFF
TRBV5-4,few,-,TRBJ1-2,TGTGCCAGCAGCCAAACAACTTATGGCTACACCTTC,CASSQTTYGYTF
TRBV18,few,-,TRBJ2-7,TGTGCCAGCTCAACGCTAGGGGGCTACGAGCAGTACTTC,CASSTLGGYEQYF
TRBV4-1,-,-,TRBJ2-3,TGCGCCAGCAGCCAACTCCAAGGAGGGTACGGAGATACGCAGTATTTT,CASSQLQGGYGDTQYF
TRBV6-1,-,-,TRBJ1-2,TGTGCCAGCAGTGGCAGGGAGACCTATGGCTACACCTTC,CASSGRETYGYTF
TRBV7-3,many,-,TRBJ2-2,TGTGCCAGCAGTCCCGGGCCCAACACCGGGGAGCTGTTTTTT,CASSPGPNTGELFF
TRBV6-1,once,TRBD1,TRBJ2-7,TGTGCCAGCAGCCGAGGACAGGGGAGGTACGAGCAGTACTTC,CASSRGQGRYEQYF
TRBV5-5,-,-,TRBJ1-2,TGTGCCAGCAGCCCGGGACCGACAGAGATAGTCTATGGCTACACCTTC,CASSPGPTEIVYGYTF
TRBV5-1,-,-,TRBJ1-1,TGCGCCAGCAGCTTGGTGGCAGGGACGAACACTGAAGCTTTCTTT,CASSLVAGTNTEAFF
TRBV6-2/TRBV6-3,-,TRBD1,TRBJ2-7,TGTGCCAGCAGTAACCCTCCGGGACAGACGACCCACAACGAGCAGTACTTC,CASSNPPGQTTHNEQYF
TRBV12-3/TRBV12-4,few,-,TRBJ2-1,TGTGCCAGCAGTGGTACAGGGCCCAGCAATGAGCAGTTCTTC,CASSGTGPSNEQFF
TRBV29-1,-,-,TRBJ1-1,TGCAGCGCTTTAGTCCCCATGAACACTGAAGCTTTCTTT,CSALVPMNTEAFF
TRBV5-1,-,-,TRBJ2-1,TGCGCCAGCAGCTTTGCGGGGGCGTGGGGGAATGAGCAGTTCTTC,CASSFAGAWGNEQFF
TRBV7-9,once,-,TRBJ2-7,TGTGCCAGCAGCTTAGGGACGGATGGGCTTGAGCAGTACTTC,CASSLGTDGLEQYF
TRBV29-1,-,-,TRBJ2-3,TGCAGCGCGGGGGGCCAGCAGGTGCGCACAGATACGCAGTATTTT,CSAGGQQVRTDTQYF
TRBV15,-,-,TRBJ2-1,TGTGCCACCAGCAACAGGACTGGGGAGCAGTTCTTC,CATSNRTGEQFF
TRBV6-6,few,TRBD2,TRBJ2-3,TGTGCCAGCAGCCACGGGGGCGGGGGGACAGATACGCAGTATTTT,CASSHGGGGTDTQYF
TRBV4-3,-,-,TRBJ2-7,TGCGCCAGCAGCCAAGATTATGAGAGGCAGTACTTC,CASSQDYERQYF
TRBV5-6,-,-,TRBJ2-2,TGTGCCAGCAGCTTGGTTTCGGGGGCTAGGGCCGGGGAGCTGTTTTTT,CASSLVSGARAGELFF
TRBV6-6,few,-,TRBJ2-7,TGTGCCAGCAGTTCCAGGGAAGCCTACGAGCAGTACTTC,CASSSREAYEQYF
TRBV5-1,-,-,TRBJ2-3,TGCGCCAGCAGCTGGATGGGGGGCGGCACAGATACGCAGTATTTT,CASSWMGGGTDTQYF
TRBV5-1,few,TRBD1,TRBJ2-7,TGCGCCAGCAGCCGGACTCCGACAGGGGGAGAGGACGAGCAGTACTTC,CASSRTPTGGEDEQYF
TRBV12-3/TRBV12-4,few,-,TRBJ2-2,TGTGCCAGCAGTGCCGAGGCCGGGGAGCTGTTTTTT,CASSAEAGELFF
TRBV24-1,few,-,TRBJ1-5,TGTGCCACCAGTCGCCGGGAGAATCAGCCCCAGCATTTT,CATSRRENQPQHF
TRBV27,-,-,TRBJ2-3,TGTGCCAGCATGGTAACTAGCACAGATACGCAGTATTTT,CASMVTSTDTQYF
TRBV30,few,-,TRBJ1-3,TGTGCCTGGAGGGTCGGAAACACCATATATTTT,CAWRVGNTIYF
TRBV6-5,-,-,TRBJ2-1,TGTGCCAGCAGTTTCCCCGAAGGAAGCGATGAGCAGTTCTTC,CASSFPEGSDEQFF
TRBV5-1,-,TRBD1,TRBJ1-1,TGCGCCAGCAGCACCGCGGGACAGGGCACTGAAGCTTTCTTT,CASSTAGQGTEAFF
TRBV15,few,TRBD2,TRBJ2-3,TGTGCCACCAGCAGCCCCAAGGGAGGGAGGGCCACAGATACGCAGTATTTT,CATSSPKGGRATDTQYF
TRBV6-5,-,TRBD2,TRBJ2-5,TGTGCCAGCACCCTCGCCCGGACTAGCGGGATCCAAGAGACCCAGTACTTC,CASTLARTSGIQETQYF
TRBV5-1,few,-,TRBJ1-2,TGCGCCAGCAGCTTGGCCGCTTCTGACAGTTTCTATGGCTACACCTTC,CASSLAASDSFYGYTF